These T cell receptor beta chains were read from a single sample in a study of T cell responses to AZD1222 COVID-19 vaccine. TCRdb's copy holds only in-frame clones and misses some; the assay was immunoSEQ multiplex PCR. Seen here are roughly 150,000 clones, 93% observed once, and the top ten hold under 6.5%. The source was peripheral blood, collected on day 0 of AZD1222 vaccination. These TCRs come from an adult in good health. Both conserved end residues are part of each CDR3. A D gene is named only where the DNA matches it firmly. Some rows have no size entry. The others give once, few or many, or a class for an expanded clone.

d_call: .; clone_size: once; j_call: TRBJ2-2; v_call: TRBV6-1; cdr3_aa: CASSERENGELFF; cdr3_nt: TGTGCCAGCAGTGAACGTGAGAATGGGGAGCTGTTTTTT
d_call: .; clone_size: .; j_call: TRBJ2-2; v_call: TRBV29-1; cdr3_aa: CSVDQGNTGELFF; cdr3_nt: TGCAGCGTTGACCAGGGTAACACCGGGGAGCTGTTTTTT
d_call: .; clone_size: .; j_call: TRBJ1-4; v_call: TRBV18; cdr3_aa: CASSSRQLATNEKLFF; cdr3_nt: TGTGCCAGCTCATCACGACAGCTTGCAACTAATGAAAAACTGTTTTTT
d_call: TRBD1; clone_size: few; j_call: TRBJ2-7; v_call: TRBV10-3; cdr3_aa: CAISEGGRGNEQYF; cdr3_nt: TGTGCCATCAGTGAAGGGGGCAGAGGCAACGAGCAGTACTTC
d_call: .; clone_size: .; j_call: TRBJ1-3; v_call: TRBV18; cdr3_aa: CASSPPVRTGNTIYF; cdr3_nt: TGTGCCAGCTCACCACCAGTCCGGACTGGAAACACCATATATTTT
d_call: TRBD2; clone_size: .; j_call: TRBJ2-5; v_call: TRBV5-4; cdr3_aa: CASSSELAGQETQYF; cdr3_nt: TGTGCCAGCAGCTCCGAACTAGCGGGGCAAGAGACCCAGTACTTC
d_call: TRBD2; clone_size: .; j_call: TRBJ2-3; v_call: TRBV6-1; cdr3_aa: CASSELGEGLTDTQYF; cdr3_nt: TGTGCCAGCAGTGAATTGGGGGAGGGCCTCACAGATACGCAGTATTTT
d_call: TRBD2; clone_size: .; j_call: TRBJ2-3; v_call: TRBV19; cdr3_aa: CASSVQSSGRQDTQYF; cdr3_nt: TGTGCCAGTAGTGTGCAAAGTAGCGGGAGGCAAGATACGCAGTATTTT
d_call: .; clone_size: .; j_call: TRBJ2-5; v_call: TRBV7-8; cdr3_aa: CASSQDRLIFETQYF; cdr3_nt: TGTGCCAGCAGCCAAGACAGGTTGATATTTGAGACCCAGTACTTC
d_call: .; clone_size: .; j_call: TRBJ2-2; v_call: TRBV4-1; cdr3_aa: CASSQVRGTAPHTGELFF; cdr3_nt: TGCGCCAGCAGCCAAGTACGTGGGACTGCCCCCCACACCGGGGAGCTGTTTTTT
d_call: TRBD1; clone_size: .; j_call: TRBJ2-7; v_call: TRBV7-8; cdr3_aa: CASSLSGQGASYEQYF; cdr3_nt: TGTGCCAGCAGCTTAAGCGGACAGGGCGCTTCCTACGAGCAGTACTTC
d_call: .; clone_size: once; j_call: TRBJ2-3; v_call: TRBV2; cdr3_aa: CASSVLGPSGTDTQYF; cdr3_nt: TGTGCCAGCAGTGTCCTGGGACCTAGCGGCACAGATACGCAGTATTTT
d_call: .; clone_size: .; j_call: TRBJ1-6; v_call: TRBV7-9; cdr3_aa: CASSLGSKDSPLHF; cdr3_nt: TGTGCCAGCAGCTTGGGCAGTAAAGATTCACCCCTCCACTTT
d_call: .; clone_size: .; j_call: TRBJ2-7; v_call: TRBV27; cdr3_aa: CASSGGFSYEQYF; cdr3_nt: TGTGCCAGCAGTGGCGGCTTCTCCTACGAGCAGTACTTC
d_call: TRBD2; clone_size: .; j_call: TRBJ2-7; v_call: TRBV30; cdr3_aa: CAWYGLALYEQYF; cdr3_nt: TGTGCCTGGTACGGACTAGCGTTATACGAGCAGTACTTC
d_call: .; clone_size: .; j_call: TRBJ2-7; v_call: TRBV3-1/TRBV3-2; cdr3_aa: CASSQNAVSNEQYF; cdr3_nt: TGTGCCAGCAGCCAAAATGCGGTTTCGAACGAGCAGTACTTC
d_call: TRBD1; clone_size: .; j_call: TRBJ1-1; v_call: TRBV7-9; cdr3_aa: CASSPPTGTGLNTEAFF; cdr3_nt: TGTGCCAGCAGCCCTCCAACCGGGACAGGGCTTAACACTGAAGCTTTCTTT
d_call: .; clone_size: .; j_call: TRBJ1-1; v_call: TRBV7-9; cdr3_aa: CASSLGSGANTEAFF; cdr3_nt: TGTGCCAGCAGCTTAGGGTCGGGGGCGAACACTGAAGCTTTCTTT
d_call: .; clone_size: .; j_call: TRBJ2-4; v_call: TRBV6-2/TRBV6-3; cdr3_aa: CASSYPEAKNIQYF; cdr3_nt: TGTGCCAGCAGTTACCCGGAAGCCAAAAACATTCAGTACTTC
d_call: .; clone_size: .; j_call: TRBJ1-5; v_call: TRBV7-8; cdr3_aa: CASSLGRTLDQPQHF; cdr3_nt: TGTGCCAGCAGCTTAGGCAGGACCTTAGATCAGCCCCAGCATTTT
d_call: .; clone_size: .; j_call: TRBJ1-6; v_call: TRBV6-5; cdr3_aa: CASRTGSGNSPLHF; cdr3_nt: TGTGCCAGCAGAACAGGGAGTGGGAATTCACCCCTCCACTTT
d_call: TRBD2; clone_size: .; j_call: TRBJ2-1; v_call: TRBV7-3; cdr3_aa: CASSPVGGRAGHEQFF; cdr3_nt: TGTGCCAGCAGCCCCGTCGGCGGGAGGGCCGGACATGAGCAGTTCTTC
d_call: .; clone_size: .; j_call: TRBJ1-6; v_call: TRBV28; cdr3_aa: CASSFPWGIGNSPLHF; cdr3_nt: TGTGCCAGCAGTTTCCCTTGGGGGATAGGAAATTCACCCCTCCACTTT
d_call: TRBD1; clone_size: once; j_call: TRBJ2-7; v_call: TRBV7-9; cdr3_aa: CASSFPGTGVYEQYF; cdr3_nt: TGTGCCAGCAGCTTCCCCGGGACAGGGGTCTACGAGCAGTACTTC
d_call: TRBD1; clone_size: .; j_call: TRBJ1-3; v_call: TRBV28; cdr3_aa: CASSLRGTGLYSGNTIYF; cdr3_nt: TGTGCCAGCAGTTTGCGTGGGACAGGCCTCTACTCTGGAAACACCATATATTTT
d_call: TRBD1; clone_size: .; j_call: TRBJ2-5; v_call: TRBV6-5; cdr3_aa: CASSSPDRAAQETQYF; cdr3_nt: TGTGCCAGCAGTTCCCCAGACAGGGCGGCTCAAGAGACCCAGTACTTC
d_call: .; clone_size: .; j_call: TRBJ1-2; v_call: TRBV7-9; cdr3_aa: CASSLSGSYGYTF; cdr3_nt: TGTGCCAGCAGCTTATCTGGTAGCTATGGCTACACCTTC
d_call: TRBD2; clone_size: once; j_call: TRBJ2-1; v_call: TRBV18; cdr3_aa: CASSRGAGVPDEQFF; cdr3_nt: TGTGCCAGCTCACGAGGTGCGGGAGTCCCCGATGAGCAGTTCTTC
d_call: TRBD1; clone_size: .; j_call: TRBJ1-6; v_call: TRBV7-2; cdr3_aa: CASSLAGYRGSPLHF; cdr3_nt: TGTGCCAGCAGCTTAGCGGGTTACAGGGGTTCACCCCTCCACTTT
d_call: .; clone_size: .; j_call: TRBJ2-1; v_call: TRBV7-2; cdr3_aa: CASSFGDNYNEQFF; cdr3_nt: TGTGCCAGCAGCTTTGGGGACAACTACAATGAGCAGTTCTTC
d_call: TRBD1; clone_size: .; j_call: TRBJ1-1; v_call: TRBV29-1; cdr3_aa: CSVEPTGDTEAFF; cdr3_nt: TGCAGCGTTGAACCGACAGGGGACACTGAAGCTTTCTTT
d_call: .; clone_size: .; j_call: TRBJ1-2; v_call: TRBV15; cdr3_aa: CATSGLLHREANYGYTF; cdr3_nt: TGTGCCACCAGCGGCCTACTTCACAGGGAGGCTAACTATGGCTACACCTTC
d_call: .; clone_size: .; j_call: TRBJ2-3; v_call: TRBV5-4; cdr3_aa: CASSFSAESSTDTQYF; cdr3_nt: TGTGCCAGCAGCTTTTCGGCGGAATCTAGCACAGATACGCAGTATTTT
d_call: .; clone_size: .; j_call: TRBJ2-7; v_call: TRBV29-1; cdr3_aa: CSVERDSTYEQYF; cdr3_nt: TGCAGCGTTGAGAGGGACTCCACCTACGAGCAGTACTTC
d_call: .; clone_size: .; j_call: TRBJ2-6; v_call: TRBV4-2; cdr3_aa: CASSQDPAGYGANVLTF; cdr3_nt: TGTGCCAGCAGCCAAGATCCGGCAGGGTACGGGGCCAACGTCCTGACTTTC